This T cell receptor beta chain was identified during a study of glioma-infiltrating T cells. TCR alpha and beta CDR3 regions were amplified from RNA using iRepertoire nested multiplex PCR. Input was roughly 95-400 ng of tissue mRNA or PBMC total RNA. From the multiplex PCR reads, TCRdb called clonotypes with MiXCR, one entry per CDR3 protein. Of approximately 89,000 distinct CDR3 sequences listed, about 25% are singletons. Regarding the study as a whole: Only very few CDR3 sequences appeared in both tissue and blood. Above-expected tissue-blood divergence occurred in all gliomas, most in low-grade ones.

This clonotype was counted a few times. Antigen: not known. CDR1 is MNHNS, CDR2 SASEGT, per germline. The CDR3 is made up of 16 amino acids. V was shortened by 8 bases and J by 1 base, with 19 bases between the two germline ends. Sequencing input: glioma tissue, nonneoplastic brain tissue, or PBMCs (not recorded which). The chain carries TRBV6-1 and TRBJ2-3; D not certain. This clonotype was obtained from a human donor with low-grade glioma or glioblastoma, undergoing nonglioma brain surgery, or in good health (not recorded which). The CDR3 nucleotides read TGTGCCAGCTCCAGTTATCGTAAGGAAGGCACAGATACGCAGTATTTT. Amino acid sequence: CASSSYRKEGTDTQYF.